This T cell receptor beta chain was recorded in a study of blood T cell repertoires in COVID-19. Whole-study context: Sample material is recorded as cDNA or gDNA derived from T cells, B-cell-depleted T cells, or PBMCs.

This clone was counted only a few times. In the study's own analysis: Estimates of nucleated cell counts were drawn from the amplification of reference gene primers. The assay was immunoSEQ multiplex PCR, and TCRdb's table has in-frame clones only and misses some. The V and J calls and clone size were taken over from that table, and D and trimming were inferred from the DNA. This sample has roughly 260,000 clones, with 88% found just once. The CDR3 is made up of 15 amino acids. The V gene lost 1 base and the J gene lost 5 bases, with 12 bases spanning the gap. Germline CDR1 is SGHTA and CDR2 is FQGNSA.

Specimen: peripheral blood. The chain combines TRBV7-2 with TRBJ2-1; a weak D match, TRBD2 (6 bases). This clonotype was sampled from a man in his sixties who had recovered from COVID-19. CDR3 sequence reads: CASSLGGAPNNEQFF. CDR3 DNA: TGTGCCAGCAGCTTAGGCGGGGCTCCCAACAATGAGCAGTTCTTC.